One sample yielded the 29 T cell receptor beta chains listed below, sequenced in a study of shared clonotypes between healthy human individuals. Here immunoSEQ multiplex PCR was the method, and the copy in TCRdb shows in-frame clones only, minus some. The sample has more than 2,000,000 clones, roughly 93% seen once. Sample: naive CD4+ T cells from PBMCs. Subset reported: CD45RA+ positively selected. These receptors were collected from a young man in good health. Some clones in this sample may be carry-over from other donors' samples.

The chain uses TRBV10-3 and TRBJ2-7; perhaps D is TRBD1 or TRBD2 (6 bases each). Germline loops: CDR1 ENHRY, CDR2 SYGVKD. The CDR3 has 13 residues. Trimming stripped 3 bases from V and 6 bases from J, with 12 bases between. CDR3 bases: TGTGCCATCAGTGACAATGAGGGGGGCGAGCAGTACTTC. This translates into CAISDNEGGEQYF.

The gene calls are TRBV28 and TRBJ1-5, with a weak D call TRBD1 (5 bases). V lost 3 bases and J 7 bases, leaving 10 bases between the germline ends. Germline loops: CDR1 MDHEN, CDR2 SYDVKM. The CDR3 covers 13 residues. The CDR3 reads CASSFTGRQPQHF. DNA of the CDR3: TGTGCCAGCAGTTTCACAGGCAGGCAGCCCCAGCATTTT. Using reference TRBV28 and TRBJ1-5 for the parts outside the CDR3, the full variable domain is DVKVTQSSRYLVKRTGEKVFLECVQDMDHENMFWYRQDPGLGLRLIYFSYDVKMKEKGDIPEGYSVSREKKERFSLILESASTNQTSMYLCASSFTGRQPQHFGDGTRLSIL.

With respect to this clone: Other DNA sequences in the same sample also yield this CDR3. CDR3 amino acids: CASSPGADTQYF. For the CDR3, the DNA is TGTGCCAGCTCCCCCGGGGCGGATACGCAGTATTTT. J is TRBJ2-3 and V is TRBV18; D is possibly TRBD1 or TRBD2 (5 bases each). Germline CDR1 is KGHSH and CDR2 is LQKENI. V dropped 6 bases and J dropped 6 bases, with 10 bases sitting between them. The CDR3 contains 12 residues.

The CDR3 region is CASSLGPNQHETQYF. CDR3 DNA sequence: TGTGCCAGCAGCTTAGGCCCAAACCAGCATGAGACCCAGTACTTC. The rearrangement joins TRBV11-3 to TRBJ2-5; no clear D. CDR1 SGHNT and CDR2 YENEEA come from the germline V gene. Trimming removed 1 base at V and 5 bases at J, with 14 bases between. CDR3 length equals 15 residues.

This chain joins TRBV10-3 and TRBJ2-7, with D unresolved. Germline lookup yields CDR1 ENHRY and CDR2 SYGVKD. Trimming removed 0 bases at V and 2 bases at J, with 5 bases between. The CDR3 length is 13 residues. The CDR3, as DNA: TGTGCCATCAGTGAGTCAGGCGCCTACGAGCAGTACTTC. Encoded protein: CAISESGAYEQYF.

The chain employs TRBV19 and TRBJ1-5, with 7 bases that match TRBD1. The CDR3 sequence is 16 residues long. J gave up 0 bases and V 7 bases, and 9 bases lay outside the gene matches. Germline CDR1 reads LNHDA; CDR2 reads SQIVND (reference sequence). CDR3 sequence reads: CASKEGQKISNQPQHF. Written as DNA, the CDR3 is TGTGCCAGTAAGGAGGGACAGAAGATTAGCAATCAGCCCCAGCATTTT.

V is TRBV28 and J is TRBJ1-1, with 7 positions matching TRBD1. V shed 8 bases, J shed 0 bases, and the junction held 9 bases outside the gene matches. This CDR3 spans 15 amino acids. Looked up from germline, CDR1 is MDHEN and CDR2 is SYDVKM. This chain's CDR3 is CASAQGGRLNTEAFF. DNA of the CDR3: TGTGCCAGCGCCCAGGGGGGTAGGTTGAACACTGAAGCTTTCTTT.

This chain connects TRBV5-1 to TRBJ2-1; 10 nucleotides agree with TRBD2. The germline V gene encodes CDR1 SGHRS and CDR2 YFSETQ. CDR3 length: 17 residues. The junction had 8 bases not matched to a gene; V was cut back by 4 bases and J by 1 base. Here the CDR3 reads CASSRLAGAGSYNEQFF. Here the CDR3 DNA reads TGCGCCAGCAGCCGGCTAGCGGGAGCTGGGTCCTACAATGAGCAGTTCTTC.

V is TRBV9 and J is TRBJ1-2, with a possible D match to TRBD1 (6 bases). V dropped 2 bases and J dropped 7 bases, with 15 bases sitting between them. The germline CDR1 and CDR2 sequences are SGDLS and YYNGEE. The CDR3 is made up of 14 amino acids. CDR3 region: CASSVTGGASGYTF. The DNA of the CDR3 is TGTGCCAGCAGCGTCACGGGGGGCGCCTCTGGCTACACCTTC.

V gene TRBV29-1 combines with J gene TRBJ1-1; D is uncertain. The CDR3 sequence is 13 residues long. The V end lost 6 bases, the J end lost 1 base, and 12 bases lay between the germline ends. In germline, CDR1 is SQVTM, CDR2 ANQGSEA. CDR3 loop: CSVRIGSNTEAFF. In nucleotides, the CDR3 is TGCAGCGTCAGAATTGGGTCGAACACTGAAGCTTTCTTT.

The V call is TRBV6-5, the J call TRBJ2-5; possibly TRBD1 for D (5 bases). V lost 5 bases and J 1 base, leaving 8 bases between the germline ends. Germline-derived CDR1 and CDR2 are MNHEY and SVGAGI. CDR3 length: 13 amino acids. CDR3 coding DNA: TGTGCCAGCAGTGACAGCCGCCAAGAGACCCAGTACTTC. It translates to CASSDSRQETQYF.

V and J are TRBV30 and TRBJ2-7; 7 bases match TRBD2. This CDR3 region has 15 residues. Germline V gene data show CDR1 as GTSNPN and CDR2 as SVGIG (reference sequence). V lost 4 bases, J lost 5 bases, and 14 bases stayed unmatched. CDR3 in DNA: TGTGCCTGGACCCCTTCTCGAGGGAGGGCCCACGAGCAGTACTTC. It codes for CAWTPSRGRAHEQYF.

The chain links TRBV6-5 to TRBJ2-7; 10 positions match TRBD2. The germline V gene encodes CDR1 MNHEY and CDR2 SVGAGI. This CDR3 has 14 residues. V lost 5 bases, J lost 2 bases, and 3 bases stayed unmatched. CDR3 nucleotide sequence: TGTGCCAGCAGTCCTAGCGGGGGCACCTACGAGCAGTACTTC. Its protein product is CASSPSGGTYEQYF.

The table lists this clone with a count of one. The V and J genes are TRBV19 and TRBJ1-1, with no clear D. The V gene's germline CDR1 is LNHDA and CDR2 SQIVND (reference sequence). The length of the CDR3 is 14 residues. The germline V and J ends were trimmed by 4 bases and 1 base, with 10 bases remaining between them. The CDR3 sequence: CASSRVPENTEAFF. The CDR3 nucleotides read TGTGCCAGTAGTAGGGTCCCGGAGAACACTGAAGCTTTCTTT.

This chain connects TRBV6-4 to TRBJ2-1, with D possibly being TRBD1 (5 bases). The CDR3 runs to 15 residues. The ends were cut back, 2 bases at V and 0 bases at J, with 8 bases in the middle. The germline gives CDR1 MRHNA, CDR2 SNTAGT. As DNA, the CDR3 is TGTGCCAGCAGTGACGAAGGGGTCTCCTACAATGAGCAGTTCTTC. Protein: CASSDEGVSYNEQFF.

The chain links TRBV4-3 to TRBJ1-2, with D unclear. CDR1 is LGHNA and CDR2 is YSLEER in the germline V gene. V was pared by 6 bases and J by 2 bases, with 16 bases between. This CDR3 has 15 amino acids. CDR3 DNA sequence: TGCGCCAGCAGTGCCCTAGGCAGGCTAAACTATGGCTACACCTTC. This gives the protein CASSALGRLNYGYTF.

The gene calls are TRBV11-3 and TRBJ2-1; D could derive from TRBD1 or TRBD2 (6 bases each). Trimming pared 5 bases from V and 8 bases from J, leaving 10 bases between. The germline V gene has CDR1 SGHNT and CDR2 YENEEA. The CDR3 runs to 12 residues. DNA for the CDR3: TGTGCCAGCAGCAGCCGGGGGCATGAGCAGTTCTTC. Residues: CASSSRGHEQFF.

V gene TRBV13 combines with J gene TRBJ2-3, with a tentative D call TRBD2 (7 bases). The CDR3 spans 14 residues. V was shortened by 5 bases and J by 5 bases, with 14 bases between the two germline ends. Per germline, CDR1 PRHDT and CDR2 FYEKMQ (reference sequence). The chain's CDR3 is CASSVRGAQDTQYF. For the CDR3, the DNA is TGTGCCAGCAGCGTCCGGGGGGCGCAAGATACGCAGTATTTT.

This clone was seen once. The chain couples TRBV28 to TRBJ2-7; D is unresolved. The germline gives CDR1 MDHEN, CDR2 SYDVKM. With 6 bases removed from V and 6 bases from J, the gap between germline ends came to 9 bases. The length of the CDR3 is 11 residues. The CDR3 DNA follows: TGTGCCAGCAGCGGCATGCGCGAGCAGTACTTC. It specifies CASSGMREQYF. Complete variable domain (other parts from reference TRBV28 and TRBJ2-7): DVKVTQSSRYLVKRTGEKVFLECVQDMDHENMFWYRQDPGLGLRLIYFSYDVKMKEKGDIPEGYSVSREKKERFSLILESASTNQTSMYLCASSGMREQYFGPGTRLTVT.

This clone was observed a single time. The CDR3 loop reads CASSGPGTQETQYF. CDR3 sequence (DNA): TGTGCCAGCAGCGGACCGGGGACCCAAGAGACCCAGTACTTC. The rearrangement joins TRBV9 to TRBJ2-5; D assignment may be TRBD1 or TRBD2 (5 bases each). Trimming stripped 3 bases from V and 1 base from J, with 10 bases between. Germline V gives CDR1 SGDLS, CDR2 YYNGEE. The CDR3 extends over 14 amino acids.

V is TRBV5-1 and J is TRBJ2-7, with D uncertain. The V end lost 0 bases, the J end lost 2 bases, and 12 bases lay between the germline ends. This CDR3 is built from 15 residues. Germline V CDR1 and CDR2: SGHRS, YFSETQ. CDR3: CASSLEGRRAYEQYF. The CDR3 region has the DNA TGCGCCAGCAGCTTGGAAGGCCGCCGGGCCTACGAGCAGTACTTC.

J is TRBJ2-1 and V is TRBV5-1; possibly TRBD1 for D (6 bases). The CDR3 loop spans 16 amino acids. CDR1 is SGHRS, CDR2 YFSETQ, per germline. Trimming took off 2 bases at V and 3 bases at J, with 15 bases between the two ends. CDR3 bases: TGCGCCAGCAGCTTTGACGGGACAATCAGCTACAATGAGCAGTTCTTC. Its translation is CASSFDGTISYNEQFF.

This clone was seen a handful of times. The chain couples TRBV25-1 to TRBJ2-4, with TRBD1 matching over 7 bases. The trim removed 0 bases at V and 1 base at J, leaving 6 bases unmatched. The CDR3 loop spans 17 amino acids. Germline V gene lookup returns CDR1 MGHDK and CDR2 SYGVNS. This chain's CDR3 is CASSEYYATGAKNIQYF. In nucleotides, the CDR3 is TGTGCCAGCAGTGAATATTACGCGACAGGGGCCAAAAACATTCAGTACTTC.

The V call is TRBV5-1, the J call TRBJ2-2; 7 nucleotides agree with TRBD1. CDR3 length equals 18 residues. V gave up 4 bases and J gave up 6 bases; unmatched junction bases: 18. CDR1 is SGHRS and CDR2 is YFSETQ in the germline V gene. DNA for the CDR3: TGCGCCAGCAGCCCTGGGGGAAACAGGGGTTTACAGGCCGGGGAGCTGTTTTTT. Translated: CASSPGGNRGLQAGELFF.

The rearrangement links TRBV7-9 to TRBJ2-7; 12 bases agree with TRBD2. The V and J ends lost 5 bases and 6 bases, in that order; junction bases with no gene match: 2. The CDR3 extends over 13 amino acids. Germline assignment: CDR1 SEHNR and CDR2 FQNEAQ (reference sequence). DNA for the CDR3: TGTGCCAGCAGCCGACTAGCGGGAGCCGAGCAGTACTTC. It yields the protein CASSRLAGAEQYF.

The CDR3 DNA is TGTGCCAGCAGCCGGGGGAGCTCTGGAAACACCATATATTTT. This sequence encodes CASSRGSSGNTIYF. The chain couples TRBV6-5 to TRBJ1-3, with D perhaps TRBD1 (5 bases). The CDR3 is 14 amino acids. Germline loops: CDR1 MNHEY, CDR2 SVGAGI. V was cut by 6 bases and J by 0 bases, with 9 bases left in between.

The chain carries TRBV19 and TRBJ2-7, with a possible D match to TRBD2 (6 bases). This CDR3 has 15 residues. V was pared by 6 bases and J by 4 bases, with 19 bases between. Per germline, CDR1 LNHDA and CDR2 SQIVND (reference sequence). The CDR3 nucleotides read TGTGCCAGTAGCCCGGCGGAGGGGCGAAAGTACGAGCAGTACTTC. Protein sequence: CASSPAEGRKYEQYF.

The chain combines TRBV13 with TRBJ2-1; possible D gene TRBD2, 5 bases. V lost 2 bases to trimming and J lost 0 bases, with 11 bases between them. The CDR3 spans 16 residues. In germline, CDR1 is PRHDT, CDR2 FYEKMQ (reference sequence). The CDR3 sequence is CASSLSGVSSYNEQFF. CDR3 sequence (DNA): TGTGCCAGCAGCTTATCCGGGGTCAGCTCCTACAATGAGCAGTTCTTC.

This chain uses TRBV11-3 with TRBJ2-1; D ambiguous. The CDR3 runs 16 residues. Trimming cost V 0 bases and J 4 bases, with 13 bases left between them. Germline CDR1 is SGHNT and CDR2 is YENEEA. CDR3: CASSLDGQRKYNEQFF. In DNA form, the CDR3 reads TGTGCCAGCAGCTTAGATGGCCAGAGGAAATACAATGAGCAGTTCTTC. Together with reference TRBV11-3 and TRBJ2-1, the CDR3 gives the full variable domain: EAGVVQSPRYKIIEKKQPVAFWCNPISGHNTLYWYLQNLGQGPELLIRYENEEAVDDSQLPKDRFSAERLKGVDSTLKIQPAELGDSAVYLCASSLDGQRKYNEQFFGPGTRLTVL.